This T cell receptor (beta chain) was found in a study of blood T cell repertoires in COVID-19. Study context: Material from acute and convalescent COVID-19 was sourced from the United States, Italy and Spain.

Seattle participants joined during active infection and were tracked over time. CDR1 and CDR2 from the germline V gene are SSHAT and FNYEAQ (reference sequence). The CDR3 sequence is 17 residues long. On this clone itself: One end of the junction fails to match germline, which may point to a read error.

Per the study methods: Amplifying reference gene primers gave estimates of nucleated cell counts. TCRdb's table, derived via immunoSEQ multiplex PCR, lists solely in-frame clones and lacks some. That table is the source of V, J and clone size, and D and trimming were worked out from the DNA. The data contain about 310,000 clones, nearly 90% of them singletons. The sequencing input was peripheral blood. This clonotype was obtained from a woman aged 40 to 50 with COVID-19, enrolled during active disease. The V and J genes are TRBV7-7 and TRBJ2-6, with TRBD1 as a possible D gene (5 bases). CDR3 loop: CASSLGTQDSGANVLTF. CDR3 nucleotides: TGTGCTAGCAGCTTAGGCACACAGGACTCTGGGGCCAACGTCCTGACTTTC.